This T cell receptor (beta chain) came from a study of blood T cell repertoires in COVID-19. The overall study: Sources were T cells, B-cell-depleted T cells, or PBMCs; the material itself was cDNA or gDNA.

Germline loops: CDR1 SGHNT, CDR2 YYREEE (reference sequence). The CDR3 is 15 residues long. The ends lost 2 bases at V and 2 bases at J; junction bases unmatched: 6. Authors' methods: Reference gene primer amplification gave estimated nucleated cell counts. Generated by immunoSEQ multiplex PCR, the TCRdb table keeps only in-frame clones and is missing some. V, J and clone size are taken as reported in that table, and D and trimming were inferred from the DNA itself. The table has about 210,000 clones, about 91% seen once. The V call is TRBV5-4, the J call TRBJ1-2; 7 positions match TRBD1. This receptor was obtained from a woman aged 40 to 55 with acute or convalescent COVID-19. The sample was peripheral blood. CDR3 sequence (DNA): TGTGCCAGCAGCTTCGACAGGGTCCTGAACTATGGCTACACCTTC. This codes for CASSFDRVLNYGYTF.